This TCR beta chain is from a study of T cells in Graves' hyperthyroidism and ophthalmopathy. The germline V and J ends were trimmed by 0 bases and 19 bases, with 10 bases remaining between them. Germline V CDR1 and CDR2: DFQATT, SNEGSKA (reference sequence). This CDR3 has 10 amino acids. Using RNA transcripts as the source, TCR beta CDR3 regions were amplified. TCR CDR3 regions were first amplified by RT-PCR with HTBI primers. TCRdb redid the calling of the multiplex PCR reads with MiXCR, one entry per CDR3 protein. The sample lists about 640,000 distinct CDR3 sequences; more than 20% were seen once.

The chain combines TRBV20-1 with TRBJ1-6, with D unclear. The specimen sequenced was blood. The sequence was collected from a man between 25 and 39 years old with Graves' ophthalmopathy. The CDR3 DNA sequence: TGCAGTGCTAGAGATCCCCCCGGACACTTT. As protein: CSARDPPGHF.